This entry lists 30 T cell receptor beta chains sequenced from one sample in a study of T cell changes during pregnancy in multiple sclerosis. TCRdb's table, derived via immunoSEQ multiplex PCR, lists solely in-frame clones and lacks some. The data show more than 80,000 clones, about 89% seen once. Sequenced material: PBMCs, taken in the first trimester of pregnancy. These receptors all stem from a female donor in good health, serving as a control in a pregnancy study. Some clones in this sample may be carry-over from other donors' samples.

This clone was observed a single time. CDR3 region: CASSFDRDSARGYTF. CDR3 nucleotide sequence: TGTGCCAGCAGCTTTGACAGGGACTCAGCCAGGGGCTACACCTTC. This chain connects TRBV7-8 to TRBJ1-2, with 7 bases that match TRBD1. Germline lookup yields CDR1 SGHVS and CDR2 FQNEAQ. The CDR3 has 15 residues. After removal of 3 bases from V and 8 bases from J, the junction contained 12 bases not matched to a gene. The whole variable domain, filled in from reference TRBV7-8 and TRBJ1-2, reads GAGVSQSPRYKVAKRGQDVALRCDPISGHVSLFWYQQALGQGPEFLTYFQNEAQLDKSGLPSDRFFAERPEGSVSTLKIQRTQQEDSAVYLCASSFDRDSARGYTFGSGTRLTVV.

The sample holds one count of this clone. The chain has TRBV5-4 and TRBJ1-4, with a weak D call TRBD1 (6 bases). The CDR3 covers 16 residues. Trimming took off 4 bases at V and 0 bases at J, with 13 bases between the two ends. The germline CDR1 and CDR2 sequences are SGHNT and YYREEE (reference sequence). For the CDR3, the DNA is TGTGCCAGCAGCCGGGGGGGACATGCAACTAATGAAAAACTGTTTTTT. It is translated as CASSRGGHATNEKLFF.

The J gene is TRBJ1-1, the V gene TRBV6-1, with 11 nucleotides matching TRBD1. J lost 4 bases, V lost 5 bases, and 6 bases had no gene match. This CDR3 region has 15 residues. Germline CDR1 is MNHNS and CDR2 is SASEGT. The CDR3 DNA reads TGTGCCAGCAGTACCGGGACAGGGGGGAGCACTGAAGCTTTCTTT. Amino acid sequence: CASSTGTGGSTEAFF.

V is TRBV25-1 and J is TRBJ1-6; TRBD1 matches 9 bases. Germline CDR1 is MGHDK and CDR2 is SYGVNS. V lost 4 bases and J lost 6; bases outside the gene matches: 7. CDR3 length: 16 amino acids. The DNA of the CDR3 is TGTGCCAGCAGTGCGACGACGGGACAGGGTAATTCACCCCTCCACTTT. Protein: CASSATTGQGNSPLHF.

The rearrangement joins TRBV10-2 to TRBJ2-7, with no clear D. The germline V and J ends were trimmed by 4 bases and 2 bases, with 3 bases remaining between them. The CDR3 length is 11 residues. Per the germline V gene, CDR1 is WSHSY and CDR2 is SAAADI. This chain's CDR3 is CASSAPYEQYF. The CDR3 bases are TGCGCCAGCAGTGCTCCCTACGAGCAGTACTTC.

The rearrangement uses TRBV5-4 and TRBJ1-2; 8 bases map to TRBD1. Germline V gene lookup returns CDR1 SGHNT and CDR2 YYREEE (reference sequence). This CDR3 is 17 amino acids long. Trimming cost V 3 bases and J 3 bases; bases outside gene matches: 13. This CDR3 reads CASSYAFRRGPDYGYTF. CDR3 nucleotides: TGTGCCAGCAGCTATGCGTTTCGCAGGGGGCCCGACTATGGCTACACCTTC.

This sequence joins TRBV5-6 and TRBJ2-7, with 10 bases that match TRBD1. The CDR3 is 15 residues long. V shed 3 bases, J shed 1 base, and the junction held 4 bases outside the gene matches. CDR1 SGHDT and CDR2 YYEEEE come from the germline V gene. Written as DNA, the CDR3 is TGTGCCAGCAGCTCCTTGGGACAGGGGTCCTACGAGCAGTACTTC. It codes for CASSSLGQGSYEQYF.

The CDR3 DNA sequence: TGTGCCAGCAGTTACTCCCCCGGCAGGGCCCCCCTGGGCTACACCTTC. Translation: CASSYSPGRAPLGYTF. The chain is built from TRBV6-5 and TRBJ1-2; perhaps TRBD1 as D (5 bases). Germline assignment: CDR1 MNHEY and CDR2 SVGAGI. The CDR3 consists of 16 residues. V gave up 0 bases and J gave up 8 bases, with 19 bases separating them.

The genes are TRBV4-1 and TRBJ1-3; D remains ambiguous. From germline, CDR1 is MGHRA and CDR2 YSYEKL. Trimming pared 2 bases from V and 4 bases from J, leaving 15 bases between. This CDR3 spans 16 amino acids. The CDR3 DNA sequence: TGCGCCAGCAGCCAACCGACGAGGGTGATGGGAAACACCATATATTTT. Translation gives CASSQPTRVMGNTIYF.

The rearrangement links TRBV5-5 to TRBJ2-7; the D gene is possibly TRBD2 (5 bases). The V gene lost 1 base and the J gene lost 6 bases, with 17 bases spanning the gap. This CDR3 is 15 amino acids long. Germline CDR1 SGHKS, CDR2 YYEKEE (reference sequence). CDR3: CASSLYRDPSVEQYF. For the CDR3, the DNA is TGTGCCAGCAGCTTGTACCGGGATCCTTCCGTCGAGCAGTACTTC.

The chain has TRBV7-8 and TRBJ2-7; 7 bases fit TRBD1. The CDR3 extends over 14 amino acids. J was trimmed by 0 bases and V by 5 bases; bases with no gene match: 4. Germline V gene lookup returns CDR1 SGHVS and CDR2 FQNEAQ. This CDR3 is CASSLGTASYEQYF. CDR3 nucleotide sequence: TGTGCCAGCAGCCTCGGGACAGCCTCCTACGAGCAGTACTTC.

This chain connects TRBV5-1 to TRBJ2-7; TRBD2 matches 13 bases. CDR3 length equals 16 residues. Trimming took 3 bases from V and 3 from J; bases not matched to a gene: 6. Germline loops: CDR1 SGHRS, CDR2 YFSETQ. This CDR3 is CASSSARLAGGYEQYF. The DNA for the CDR3 is TGCGCCAGCAGCTCAGCCCGACTAGCGGGGGGCTACGAGCAGTACTTC. The full variable domain, completed using reference TRBV5-1 and TRBJ2-7, is KAGVTQTPRYLIKTRGQQVTLSCSPISGHRSVSWYQQTPGQGLQFLFEYFSETQRNKGNFPGRFSGRQFSNSRSEMNVSTLELGDSALYLCASSSARLAGGYEQYFGPGTRLTVT.

This clone was observed once. The CDR3 here is CASSVDGGANTGELFF. Here the CDR3 DNA reads TGTGCCAGCAGCGTAGACGGGGGGGCGAACACCGGGGAGCTGTTTTTT. V is TRBV9 and J is TRBJ2-2; 8 bases align to TRBD2. J gave up 0 bases and V 0 bases, and 1 base lay outside the gene matches. This CDR3 comprises 16 residues. Germline V gene data show CDR1 as SGDLS and CDR2 as YYNGEE.

CDR3 DNA: TGTGCCACCAAGGAACTAGCGGGCACAGATACGCAGTATTTT. Amino acid sequence: CATKELAGTDTQYF. The V call is TRBV6-1, the J call TRBJ2-3; TRBD2 agrees at 8 bases. Unmatched junction bases numbered 7, after V lost 10 bases and J lost 1 base. Germline V CDR1 and CDR2: MNHNS, SASEGT. The CDR3 is 14 amino acids.

The gene calls are TRBV28 and TRBJ1-2, with D hard to call. This CDR3 has 14 amino acids. Germline-derived CDR1 and CDR2 are MDHEN and SYDVKM. Trimming took 8 bases from V and 3 from J, leaving 16 bases between them. The CDR3 protein is CASGLPGMDYGYTF. In nucleotides, the CDR3 is TGTGCCAGCGGTCTCCCGGGGATGGACTATGGCTACACCTTC.

This clone was recorded only once. This chain joins TRBV19 and TRBJ1-5; D is perhaps TRBD1 (5 bases). CDR3 length: 15 residues. Germline CDR1 and CDR2: LNHDA and SQIVND (reference sequence). Trimming removed 1 base at V and 8 bases at J, with 15 bases between. The CDR3 DNA follows: TGTGCCAGTAGTATAGGGGGGGGGTCGTATAAGCCCCAGCATTTT. Translating gives CASSIGGGSYKPQHF.

The chain has TRBV6-6 and TRBJ2-7; 7 nucleotides align to TRBD2. V lost 8 bases, J lost 2 bases, and 6 bases stayed unmatched. The CDR3 runs 13 residues. Germline lookup yields CDR1 MNHNY and CDR2 SVGAGI (reference sequence). As DNA, the CDR3 is TGTGCCAGCCAACGGGGGGAAACCTACGAGCAGTACTTC. The encoded protein is CASQRGETYEQYF.

This chain connects TRBV14 to TRBJ2-1, with a weak D call TRBD2 (6 bases). The CDR3 is 15 residues long. Looked up from germline, CDR1 is SGHDN and CDR2 is FVKESK. Trimming removed 6 bases from V and 5 bases from J, with 17 bases in between. CDR3 sequence: CASRPRGRSNNEQFF. The DNA for the CDR3 is TGTGCCAGCAGACCACGGGGGAGAAGTAACAATGAGCAGTTCTTC.

The rearrangement uses TRBV7-2 and TRBJ2-7; the match to TRBD1 covers 10 bases. Per germline, CDR1 SGHTA and CDR2 FQGNSA. The junction had 2 bases not matched to a gene; V was cut back by 3 bases and J by 0 bases. This CDR3 is built from 15 residues. The CDR3 sequence is CASSFDRGHSYEQYF. In nucleotides, the CDR3 is TGTGCCAGCAGCTTCGACAGGGGGCACTCCTACGAGCAGTACTTC.

The chain recombines TRBV27 with TRBJ2-5; TRBD1 matches 11 bases. V lost 2 bases to trimming and J lost 2 bases; unmatched junction nucleotides: 4. CDR3 size: 16 residues. The germline CDR1 and CDR2 sequences are MNHEY and SMNVEV (reference sequence). CDR3 in amino acids: CASSLVGQGVQETQYF. CDR3 sequence (DNA): TGTGCCAGCAGTTTAGTGGGACAGGGGGTACAAGAGACCCAGTACTTC.

This clone has only one observation. V usage is TRBV18 and J usage is TRBJ2-3; 9 bases match TRBD2. CDR1 and CDR2 from the germline V gene are KGHSH and LQKENI. V trimming: 8 bases; J trimming: 5 bases; junction bases outside the gene matches: 8. The length of the CDR3 is 14 residues. The CDR3 sequence: CASGSGGGLDTQYF. DNA of the CDR3: TGTGCCAGCGGTAGCGGGGGAGGACTAGATACGCAGTATTTT.

This rearrangement joins TRBV4-1 to TRBJ2-1, with TRBD2 identical over 14 bases. The CDR3 is 17 residues long. V gave up 4 bases and J gave up 9 bases; unmatched junction bases: 11. CDR1 is MGHRA, CDR2 YSYEKL, per germline. CDR3 sequence reads: CASSPTGTSGRGGEQFF. The DNA of the CDR3 is TGCGCCAGCAGCCCGACCGGGACTAGCGGGAGAGGCGGTGAGCAGTTCTTC.

The chain couples TRBV28 to TRBJ1-5; 9 nucleotides line up with TRBD1. V trimming: 6 bases; J trimming: 6 bases; junction bases outside the gene matches: 12. In germline, CDR1 is MDHEN, CDR2 SYDVKM. This CDR3 region has 16 residues. CDR3 region: CASRGIGQGIAQPQHF. CDR3 bases: TGTGCCAGCAGGGGGATTGGACAGGGGATCGCTCAGCCCCAGCATTTT.

The genes are TRBV27 and TRBJ2-3; 9 bases agree with TRBD2. The V gene end was trimmed by 2 bases and the J gene end by 4 bases; junction bases not matched to a gene: 7. The CDR3 loop spans 16 amino acids. The germline CDR1 and CDR2 sequences are MNHEY and SMNVEV (reference sequence). CDR3 residues: CASSLPAGGPPDTQYF. CDR3 DNA sequence: TGTGCCAGCAGTTTACCGGCGGGGGGGCCGCCAGATACGCAGTATTTT.

V gene TRBV6-6 combines with J gene TRBJ1-1; 8 positions match TRBD1. The germline V gene has CDR1 MNHNY and CDR2 SVGAGI (reference sequence). This CDR3 is built from 14 residues. The ends lost 2 bases at V and 7 bases at J; junction bases unmatched: 6. CDR3 in amino acids: CASSYTRQGIEAFF. The CDR3 bases are TGTGCCAGCAGTTACACCAGACAGGGGATTGAAGCTTTCTTT.

On this clone: This sample also contains other DNA sequences that code for the same CDR3. The chain couples TRBV10-1 to TRBJ2-7; the match to TRBD1 covers 7 bases. The V and J ends lost 4 bases and 4 bases, in that order; junction bases with no gene match: 4. In germline, CDR1 is WNHNN, CDR2 SYGVQD (reference sequence). The CDR3 contains 13 residues. The CDR3 spells CASSGQGEYEQYF. The DNA for the CDR3 is TGCGCCAGCAGTGGACAGGGCGAATACGAGCAGTACTTC.

This chain links TRBV5-1 with TRBJ1-2, with 7 bases fitting TRBD1. Germline lookup yields CDR1 SGHRS and CDR2 YFSETQ. V was pared by 0 bases and J by 6 bases, with 5 bases of the junction left unmatched. This CDR3 is 14 amino acids long. For the CDR3, the DNA is TGCGCCAGCAGCTTGGAGACAGGGTCGGATGGCTACACCTTC. Translated, it gives CASSLETGSDGYTF.

The chain combines TRBV11-2 with TRBJ2-3, with 7 bases matching TRBD1. The CDR3 totals 19 residues. Looked up from germline, CDR1 is SGHAT and CDR2 is FQNNGV. V lost 5 bases, J lost 2 bases, and 19 bases stayed unmatched. CDR3 bases: TGTGCCAGCAGCCCTCAAGGGCCATTGGGGACAGACTCCACAGATACGCAGTATTTT. Amino acid sequence: CASSPQGPLGTDSTDTQYF.

The chain carries TRBV7-8 and TRBJ1-1; 7 nucleotides agree with TRBD1. The J segment lost 4 bases and the V segment lost 2 bases, leaving 7 bases of the junction unmatched. This CDR3 comprises 15 residues. The germline CDR1 and CDR2 sequences are SGHVS and FQNEAQ. Written as DNA, the CDR3 is TGTGCCAGCAGCTTAACGACAGGGAGGTTCACTGAAGCTTTCTTT. Amino acid sequence: CASSLTTGRFTEAFF.

This clone was found once. The rearrangement joins TRBV18 to TRBJ2-7; possibly TRBD2 for D (5 bases). The V end lost 8 bases, the J end lost 0 bases, and 17 bases lay between the germline ends. Germline V lookup: CDR1 KGHSH, CDR2 LQKENI. The CDR3 runs 15 residues. CDR3 loop: CASTAKDGNSYEQYF. CDR3 DNA: TGTGCCAGCACGGCGAAAGACGGGAACTCCTACGAGCAGTACTTC.